The subject of this entry is one T cell receptor (beta chain). What it binds is not known. With 9 bases removed from V and 2 bases from J, the gap between germline ends came to 10 bases. There are 12 residues in the CDR3. CDR1 and CDR2 (germline): MNHNS, SASEGT. The data were obtained in a study of cytomegalovirus exposure and HLA in healthy donors. Notes on the study in general: Testing in vitro showed three CMV-associated chains specific for CMV antigens.

PCR amplification relied on 60 Vbeta primers (plus 13 Jbeta primers). TCRdb keeps only in-frame clones here, not all; method: immunoSEQ multiplex PCR. The table includes over 100,000 clones, about two thirds detected once. J is TRBJ2-5 and V is TRBV6-1; D remains unclear. Sequencing was done on a sample of PBMCs. The receptor was derived from a man aged 50-59 years in good health and CMV-seropositive. The CDR3 coding sequence is TGTGCCAGTTTAGGCGGTCAAGAGACCCAGTACTTC. Amino acids: CASLGGQETQYF.